Each of the 7 T cell receptor beta chains below was sequenced from the same sample in a study of blood T cell repertoires in COVID-19. The repertoire was sequenced with immunoSEQ multiplex PCR; TCRdb's copy has only in-frame clones and lacks some. Here the sample spans some 190,000 clones, approximately 88% being singletons. The material sequenced was PBMCs or T cells enriched from blood (not recorded which). Receptors originate from a young woman who had recovered from COVID-19.

The V gene is TRBV5-1, the J gene TRBJ2-5; 8 bases are a match to TRBD1. This CDR3 is 15 amino acids long. Trimming cost V 3 bases and J 1 base; bases outside gene matches: 5. The germline gives CDR1 SGHRS, CDR2 YFSETQ. The chain's CDR3 is CASSSATGGQETQYF. The DNA of the CDR3 is TGCGCCAGCAGCTCAGCCACAGGGGGCCAAGAGACCCAGTACTTC. Filled out from reference TRBV5-1 and TRBJ2-5, the complete variable domain reads KAGVTQTPRYLIKTRGQQVTLSCSPISGHRSVSWYQQTPGQGLQFLFEYFSETQRNKGNFPGRFSGRQFSNSRSEMNVSTLELGDSALYLCASSSATGGQETQYFGPGTRLLVL.

The chain joins TRBV29-1 to TRBJ2-1; a weak D match, TRBD2 (5 bases). This CDR3 is 14 amino acids long. Deletions cut 2 bases from V and 0 bases from J, with 8 bases between. The V gene's germline CDR1 is SQVTM and CDR2 ANQGSEA. CDR3 loop: CSVERGSSYNEQFF. CDR3 nucleotide sequence: TGCAGCGTTGAACGAGGGAGCTCCTACAATGAGCAGTTCTTC.

This clone was detected only once. This chain uses TRBV7-9 with TRBJ2-3; D possibly corresponds to TRBD2 (5 bases). V was cut by 3 bases and J by 0 bases, with 7 bases left in between. The CDR3 consists of 14 residues. Germline assignment: CDR1 SEHNR and CDR2 FQNEAQ (reference sequence). DNA of the CDR3: TGTGCCAGCAGCTTTACTAGTAGCACAGATACGCAGTATTTT. This codes for CASSFTSSTDTQYF.

The V gene is TRBV11-3, the J gene TRBJ2-1; 13 bases match TRBD2. Per germline, CDR1 SGHNT and CDR2 YENEEA. This CDR3 has 18 amino acids. With 1 base clipped from V and 3 bases from J, the junction kept 6 bases outside the gene matches. The chain's CDR3 is CASSLAVGTSGDYNEQFF. The CDR3 DNA reads TGTGCCAGCAGCTTAGCCGTGGGGACTAGCGGGGACTACAATGAGCAGTTCTTC.

The DNA for the CDR3 is TGTGCCAGCAGCCAAGGGTCGACAGGGAAATATGATACGCAGTATTTT. The encoded protein is CASSQGSTGKYDTQYF. This chain links TRBV3-1 (or the pseudogene TRBV3-2) with TRBJ2-3, with TRBD1 identical over 7 bases. The CDR3 is 16 amino acids. Germline lookup yields CDR1 LGHDT and CDR2 YNNKEL (reference sequence). Unmatched junction bases numbered 10, after V lost 1 base and J lost 6 bases.

The chain has TRBV5-1 and TRBJ2-3; 7 positions agree with TRBD1. Germline loops: CDR1 SGHRS, CDR2 YFSETQ. V shed 2 bases and J 1 base; nucleotides not matched to a gene: 1. The CDR3 is 14 amino acids. The CDR3 sequence is CASSFGQGTDTQYF. The CDR3 DNA sequence: TGCGCCAGCAGCTTCGGACAGGGCACAGATACGCAGTATTTT. Based on the CDR3 plus reference TRBV5-1 and TRBJ2-3, the full variable domain is KAGVTQTPRYLIKTRGQQVTLSCSPISGHRSVSWYQQTPGQGLQFLFEYFSETQRNKGNFPGRFSGRQFSNSRSEMNVSTLELGDSALYLCASSFGQGTDTQYFGPGTRLTVL.

This chain links TRBV7-3 with TRBJ1-2, with 8 bases identical to TRBD1. Germline trimming cut 5 bases from V and 4 bases from J; bases unmatched to any gene: 9. CDR1 is SGHTA, CDR2 FQGTGA, per germline. The CDR3 spans 15 residues. Written as DNA, the CDR3 is TGTGCCAGCAGCCGAACAGGGGGGGAGCTCTATGGCTACACCTTC. It codes for CASSRTGGELYGYTF.